One TCR beta chain is described in this entry. This sample was included in a study of CD8 T cells in Susac syndrome. For the study at large: Sequenced Susac syndrome patients included over 5 with clinically active disease and about eight in remission.

Random hexamers primed reverse transcription of about 0.5 to 1 ug RNA. MiXCR, applied by TCRdb to the immunoSEQ multiplex PCR reads, yields one record per CDR3 protein. The table includes approximately 190,000 distinct CDR3 sequences, roughly 94% detected once. Looked up from germline, CDR1 is LGHDT and CDR2 is YNNKEL (reference sequence). This CDR3 is built from 14 residues. Trimming pared 6 bases from V and 2 bases from J, leaving 10 bases between. This clonotype was sampled from a human donor with Susac syndrome. This chain joins TRBV3-1 and TRBJ2-2, with D perhaps matching TRBD2 (6 bases). Sequencing used CD8+ T cells from PBMCs. The CDR3, as DNA: TGTGCCAGCAGTCGGGACTTAAACACCGGGGAGCTGTTTTTT. It encodes CASSRDLNTGELFF. The full variable domain, in which reference TRBV3-1 and TRBJ2-2 provide the parts outside the CDR3, is DTAVSQTPKYLVTQMGNDKSIKCEQNLGHDTMYWYKQDSKKFLKIMFSYNNKELIINETVPNRFSPKSPDKAHLNLHINSLELGDSAVYFCASSRDLNTGELFFGEGSRLTVL.